This entry describes one T cell receptor (beta chain). The sample is drawn from a study of shared clonotypes between healthy human individuals. The CDR3 consists of 14 residues. Losses at the gene ends were 2 bases for V and 4 bases for J; bases not matched to a gene: 4. CDR1 is MGHRA, CDR2 YSYEKL, per germline. Data came from immunoSEQ multiplex PCR; TCRdb stores just in-frame clones and leaves some out. Here the sample spans around 700,000 clones, around 92% being singletons. Naive CD8 cells lacked CD45RO, underwent positive selection for CCR7 and left out terminally differentiated effector memory CD45RA+ cells.

The sample consisted of naive CD8+ T cells sorted from blood. The source of this sequence is a man aged 30 to 45 in good health. The V and J genes are TRBV4-1 and TRBJ2-7; TRBD2 matches 8 bases. In nucleotides, the CDR3 is TGCGCCAGCAGCCAAAGAGCGGGAGTTTACGAGCAGTACTTC. Its translation is CASSQRAGVYEQYF.